This T cell receptor beta chain was sequenced during a study of cytomegalovirus exposure and HLA in healthy donors. The CDR3 spans 13 residues. Trimming stripped 2 bases from V and 3 bases from J, with 8 bases between. CDR1 and CDR2 (germline): SQVTM, ANQGSEA. Remarks on this clone: What it binds is not known.

Findings of the study overall: Cytomegalovirus association was listed for 150 or so TCR beta chains. Judged likely to be a sequencing artifact was a cluster of highly shared sequence variants.

The PCR was carried out with 60 Vbeta primers and 13 Jbeta primers. Here immunoSEQ multiplex PCR was the method, and the copy in TCRdb shows in-frame clones only, minus some. The sample lists hundreds of thousands of clones; around 73% were seen once. This receptor was identified in a male donor in good health and CMV-seronegative. The sample consisted of PBMCs. This chain uses TRBV29-1 with TRBJ2-1; D might be TRBD1 (6 bases). CDR3 region: CSVEQGNYNEQFF. In DNA, the CDR3 is TGCAGCGTTGAACAGGGGAACTACAATGAGCAGTTCTTC.